What follows are 21 T cell receptor beta chains derived from one specimen sequenced in a study of T-cell reconstitution after alpha-beta-depleted transplantation in children. Preparation of the TCRbeta library involved a method that used unique molecular identifiers. TCRdb reanalysed the PCR reads using MiXCR and keeps one entry per CDR3 protein. The table shows about 72,000 distinct CDR3 sequences, with approximately 7.4% occurring only once. Here the sequenced sample was PBMCs from the stem cell graft donor, taken from the stem cell graft. The receptors derive from a human donor who donated a stem cell graft to a child with acute lymphoblastic leukemia.

This clonotype was seen at least ten times. The genes are TRBV5-1 and TRBJ2-3, with D tentatively TRBD2 (5 bases). V gave up 2 bases and J gave up 5 bases, with 6 bases separating them. CDR3 length equals 12 residues. CDR1 is SGHRS and CDR2 is YFSETQ in the germline V gene. The chain's CDR3 is CASSLLGDTQYF. The CDR3 DNA reads as TGCGCCAGCAGCTTACTAGGAGATACGCAGTATTTT.

The table lists this clonotype with a few counts. The chain uses TRBV6-5 and TRBJ2-7; D may be TRBD1 (6 bases). The CDR3 totals 13 residues. The germline CDR1 and CDR2 sequences are MNHEY and SVGAGI. V lost 4 bases, J lost 3 bases, and 10 bases lay in between. The CDR3 nucleotides are TGTGCCAGCAGTTTTCAACAGGGCTACGAGCAGTACTTC. This gives the protein CASSFQQGYEQYF.

This clonotype was counted many times. This chain uses TRBV6-5 with TRBJ2-7; D gene uncertain. From germline, CDR1 is MNHEY and CDR2 SVGAGI. V shed 1 base and J shed 3 bases, with 16 bases lying between them. The CDR3 is 16 residues long. The CDR3: CASSYWPPGPGYEQYF. Written as DNA, the CDR3 is TGTGCCAGCAGTTACTGGCCCCCGGGCCCAGGCTACGAGCAGTACTTC.

The V gene is TRBV11-2, the J gene TRBJ2-1, with 9 bases identical to TRBD1. This CDR3 is 15 amino acids long. Germline V CDR1 and CDR2: SGHAT, FQNNGV. With V trimmed by 1 base and J by 7 bases, 5 bases remained unmatched. Here the CDR3 DNA reads TGTGCCAGCAGCTTAGCCGTGGACAGGGGAAATGAGCAGTTCTTC. Its translation: CASSLAVDRGNEQFF. Full variable domain (remainder filled in from reference TRBV11-2 and TRBJ2-1): EAGVAQSPRYKIIEKRQSVAFWCNPISGHATLYWYQQILGQGPKLLIQFQNNGVVDDSQLPKDRFSAERLKGVDSTLKIQPAKLEDSAVYLCASSLAVDRGNEQFFGPGTRLTVL.

This clonotype was recorded at least ten times. This CDR3 reads CASSPMRGARHNEQFF. CDR3 in DNA: TGTGCCAGCAGCCCAATGAGGGGGGCGCGCCACAATGAGCAGTTCTTC. V is TRBV7-3 and J is TRBJ2-1; perhaps D is TRBD1 or TRBD2 (6 bases each). The germline V gene has CDR1 SGHTA and CDR2 FQGTGA. Trimming stripped 5 bases from V and 5 bases from J, with 19 bases between. The CDR3 runs 16 residues.

This clonotype was recorded many times. The chain combines TRBV12-3 or TRBV12-4 with TRBJ1-1; D not certain. Deletions cut 2 bases from V and 8 bases from J, with 12 bases between. This CDR3 is built from 13 residues. DNA for the CDR3: TGTGCCAGCAGTTTATTTACCACAGTAGAAGCTTTCTTT. Residues: CASSLFTTVEAFF.

This clonotype has just a few counts. The genes are TRBV28 and TRBJ2-7, with TRBD1 identical over 9 bases. Germline V CDR1 and CDR2: MDHEN, SYDVKM. V gave up 7 bases and J gave up 4 bases; unmatched junction bases: 8. The CDR3 totals 14 residues. The CDR3 DNA follows: TGTGCCAGCACCCCTTCGGGACAGGGTTACGAGCAGTACTTC. It is translated as CASTPSGQGYEQYF.

This clonotype was counted ten times or more. V and J are TRBV12-3 or TRBV12-4 and TRBJ1-6, with 10 bases lining up with TRBD1. With V trimmed by 9 bases and J by 6 bases, 8 bases remained unmatched. The CDR3 has 15 amino acids. The CDR3 bases are TGTGCCAGTACAACCAGGACAGGGGGTAATTCACCCCTCCACTTT. This gives the protein CASTTRTGGNSPLHF.

This clonotype was recorded many times. The V gene is TRBV18, the J gene TRBJ1-1; TRBD1 agrees at 8 bases. Germline-derived CDR1 and CDR2 are KGHSH and LQKENI. V gave up 4 bases and J gave up 0 bases; unmatched junction bases: 7. The CDR3 consists of 16 residues. Here the CDR3 DNA reads TGTGCCAGCTCACTGGGGACAGGTCTCATGAACACTGAAGCTTTCTTT. As protein: CASSLGTGLMNTEAFF.

In its sample, this clonotype was seen many times. The rearrangement links TRBV12-3 or TRBV12-4 to TRBJ2-5; D uncertain. This CDR3 has 17 amino acids. The V and J ends lost 2 bases and 3 bases respectively, with 19 bases between them. CDR3 nucleotides: TGTGCCAGCAGTTTACGGTATGGCCTCGGAAGTAAAGAGACCCAGTACTTC. This encodes CASSLRYGLGSKETQYF.

Ten or more counts support this clonotype. This chain uses TRBV29-1 with TRBJ2-4; D is perhaps TRBD1 or TRBD2 (5 bases each). This CDR3 has 15 residues. Germline CDR1 reads SQVTM; CDR2 reads ANQGSEA. V shed 1 base and J shed 0 bases, with 10 bases lying between them. CDR3 bases: TGCAGCGTTGAAGGAGGGGTGAGAGCCAAAAACATTCAGTACTTC. It is translated as CSVEGGVRAKNIQYF.

This clonotype came up many times. The chain employs TRBV27 and TRBJ2-7; no clear D gene. The CDR3 has 13 residues. Germline CDR1 is MNHEY and CDR2 is SMNVEV (reference sequence). The V gene lost 2 bases and the J gene lost 1 base, with 6 bases spanning the gap. In DNA form, the CDR3 reads TGTGCCAGCAGTTTAGGGCGGTCCTACGAGCAGTACTTC. The encoded protein is CASSLGRSYEQYF.

This clonotype was picked up many times. The chain links TRBV12-3 or TRBV12-4 to TRBJ2-3, with 12 bases fitting TRBD2. This CDR3 region has 18 residues. V trimming: 2 bases; J trimming: 0 bases; junction bases outside the gene matches: 6. The CDR3 sequence is CASSLWLAGGTSTDTQYF. The DNA for the CDR3 is TGTGCCAGCAGTTTATGGCTAGCGGGGGGGACTAGCACAGATACGCAGTATTTT.

This clonotype was observed many times. This sequence joins TRBV20-1 and TRBJ1-1, with D perhaps matching TRBD1 (5 bases). The V and J ends lost 0 bases and 2 bases respectively, with 10 bases between them. The CDR3 loop spans 14 amino acids. The germline gives CDR1 DFQATT, CDR2 SNEGSKA (reference sequence). The CDR3: CSARDYTGNTEAFF. Written as DNA, the CDR3 is TGCAGTGCTAGAGATTATACAGGCAACACTGAAGCTTTCTTT.

The table lists this clonotype with many counts. This chain joins TRBV3-1 and TRBJ2-5; no firm D call. Trimming shortened V by 0 bases and J by 5 bases, and 16 bases separated the two germline ends. The CDR3 has 16 residues. The germline CDR1 and CDR2 sequences are LGHDT and YNNKEL (reference sequence). This chain's CDR3 is CASSQDSPRGGETQYF. The DNA of the CDR3 is TGTGCCAGCAGCCAAGACTCCCCCCGTGGTGGGGAGACCCAGTACTTC.

Many counts were recorded for this clonotype. The chain recombines TRBV12-3 or TRBV12-4 with TRBJ1-6; D unclear. V lost 2 bases, J lost 7 bases, and 9 bases lay in between. CDR3 length: 14 amino acids. In DNA form, the CDR3 reads TGTGCCAGCAGTTTAAGGCAGACGAATTCACCCCTCCACTTT. It codes for CASSLRQTNSPLHF.

This clonotype was seen many times. V and J are TRBV5-1 and TRBJ2-3; 7 nucleotides agree with TRBD2. The V gene's germline CDR1 is SGHRS and CDR2 YFSETQ. Trimming cost V 0 bases and J 6 bases; bases outside gene matches: 13. This CDR3 comprises 17 residues. The CDR3 DNA reads as TGCGCCAGCAGCTTGGCTCTAGCGGCCAATATTGGGGATACGCAGTATTTT. This codes for CASSLALAANIGDTQYF.

This clonotype was counted at least ten times. The J gene is TRBJ2-1, the V gene TRBV11-2; possible D gene TRBD2, 5 bases. V was pared by 5 bases and J by 0 bases, with 11 bases between. In germline, CDR1 is SGHAT, CDR2 FQNNGV. The CDR3 has 15 residues. In DNA, the CDR3 is TGTGCCAGCAGCCCAGGACTTTCCTCCTACAATGAGCAGTTCTTC. Its protein product is CASSPGLSSYNEQFF.

This clonotype has a count of ten or more. The genes are TRBV20-1 and TRBJ2-2; no reliable D call. This CDR3 has 14 residues. V gave up 2 bases and J gave up 4 bases, with 11 bases separating them. CDR1 is DFQATT and CDR2 is SNEGSKA in the germline V gene (reference sequence). The CDR3 DNA follows: TGCAGTGCTAGACCTCAAGGTTTCACCGGGGAGCTGTTTTTT. Its protein is CSARPQGFTGELFF.

This clonotype was picked up many times. The chain uses TRBV5-1 and TRBJ2-3; D call uncertain. CDR1 SGHRS and CDR2 YFSETQ come from the germline V gene. V dropped 1 base and J dropped 4 bases, with 13 bases sitting between them. The CDR3 has 15 amino acids. The CDR3 bases are TGCGCCAGCAGCTTGACAGACCTAAGGTCAGATACGCAGTATTTT. Translating gives CASSLTDLRSDTQYF.

This clonotype was counted many times. V is TRBV3-1 and J is TRBJ1-2, with D hard to call. The CDR3 has 15 residues. V dropped 1 base and J dropped 0 bases, with 9 bases sitting between them. Germline V gene data show CDR1 as LGHDT and CDR2 as YNNKEL (reference sequence). CDR3 in amino acids: CASSQGIGANYGYTF. CDR3 bases: TGTGCCAGCAGCCAAGGGATTGGAGCTAACTATGGCTACACCTTC. Together with reference TRBV3-1 and TRBJ1-2, the CDR3 gives the full variable domain: DTAVSQTPKYLVTQMGNDKSIKCEQNLGHDTMYWYKQDSKKFLKIMFSYNNKELIINETVPNRFSPKSPDKAHLNLHINSLELGDSAVYFCASSQGIGANYGYTFGSGTRLTVV.